This TCR beta chain was captured by sequencing in a study of T cell changes during pregnancy in multiple sclerosis. Germline CDR1 reads MNHNS; CDR2 reads SASEGT. V was clipped by 6 bases and J by 6 bases, with 20 bases between them. This CDR3 comprises 15 residues. Clones were sequenced by immunoSEQ multiplex PCR, and TCRdb holds only the in-frame ones, with some missing. The table records 75,000 to 95,000 clones, roughly 90% of them present only once. This TCR was recovered from a female donor with multiple sclerosis, enrolled in a pregnancy study. Sequenced material: peripheral blood, taken in the first trimester of pregnancy. The gene calls are TRBV6-1 and TRBJ1-1; a possible D gene is TRBD1 (6 bases). The CDR3 loop is CASRGAGAGESEAFF. DNA of the CDR3: TGTGCCAGCAGGGGGGCGGGGGCAGGGGAATCTGAAGCTTTCTTT.